The clone carrying this T cell receptor beta chain was observed a few times. Its specificity is unknown. These data are taken from a study of OX40 agonist ivuxolimab in advanced cancers. Study-level background: Patients enrolled in dose escalation were diagnosed with hepatocellular carcinoma, melanoma, renal cell or head and neck cancer. Prior checkpoint blockade (anti-PD-1, anti-PD-L1 or anti-CTLA-4) was permitted; under 50% had it.

Study-wide findings and caveats: Relative to CD4+, CD8+ T cells held more expanded clones on average.

The CDR3 covers 15 residues. V was shortened by 0 bases and J by 7 bases, with 12 bases between the two germline ends. CDR1 is SGHAT, CDR2 FQNNGV, per germline. Samples of blood were obtained at baseline, on cycle 4 day 1, and on cycle 7 day 1. Data came from immunoSEQ multiplex PCR; TCRdb stores just in-frame clones and leaves some out. Altogether tens of thousands of clones are present, roughly 90% being singletons, with the ten largest covering 3% to 4%. This material consisted of CD4+ or CD8+ T cells sorted from blood, taken in a trial of the OX40 agonist ivuxolimab. The V and J genes are TRBV11-2 and TRBJ1-4; D unclear. This sequence was found in an adult with an advanced solid tumor such as melanoma, head and neck, liver or kidney cancer. CDR3 DNA sequence: TGTGCCAGCAGCTTAGATCCGGGAGGACGTGAAAAACTGTTTTTT. It is translated as CASSLDPGGREKLFF.